These T cell receptor beta chains were read from a single sample in a study of T cells in Graves' hyperthyroidism and ophthalmopathy. TCRdb analysed the multiplex PCR reads with MiXCR anew, one entry per CDR3 protein. The top ten clones hold about a third of a sample with some 370,000 distinct CDR3 sequences, about 17% of them seen once. The sample comprised blood. Every receptor here comes from a woman aged 25-40 years with Graves' hyperthyroidism that later progressed to Graves' ophthalmopathy. Each CDR3 is given with its conserved first and last residue. Fields, in order: CDR3 DNA, CDR3 protein, D gene, V gene, J gene, CDR3 length, clone size. The D gene is left open where the match is weak. Clone sizes are given selectively: once, few, many, or a class where the clone is expanded.

CDR3nt: TGTGCCAGCCAACCAGGGATCCGAGAGACTCGGGAGACCCAGTACTTC; CDR3aa: CASQPGIRETRETQYF; d_gene: NA; v_gene: TRBV3-1; j_gene: TRBJ2-5; len: 16; abundance: NA
CDR3nt: TGTGCCAGCAGCTGGGGGTTAGAGACCCAGTACTTC; CDR3aa: CASSWGLETQYF; d_gene: NA; v_gene: TRBV7-2; j_gene: TRBJ2-5; len: 12; abundance: once
CDR3nt: TGCGCCAGTAGTATTGGACAGGGTGAGGCCAAAAACATTCAGTACTTC; CDR3aa: CASSIGQGEAKNIQYF; d_gene: TRBD1; v_gene: TRBV19; j_gene: TRBJ2-4; len: 16; abundance: NA
CDR3nt: TGCGCCAGCACCCTGGCAGTGAATTCACCCCTCCACTTT; CDR3aa: CASTLAVNSPLHF; d_gene: NA; v_gene: TRBV10-2; j_gene: TRBJ1-6; len: 13; abundance: many
CDR3nt: TGTGCCAGCAGTCCCTTTTGGGACAGGGGGCTCTACGAGCAGTACTTC; CDR3aa: CASSPFWDRGLYEQYF; d_gene: TRBD1; v_gene: TRBV27; j_gene: TRBJ2-7; len: 16; abundance: many
CDR3nt: TGTGCCACCAGCAGAGAGGCAGATACGCAGTATTTT; CDR3aa: CATSREADTQYF; d_gene: NA; v_gene: TRBV15; j_gene: TRBJ2-3; len: 12; abundance: few
CDR3nt: TGTGCCAGCAGCTTAGGGACGCCCGTCAATGAGCAGTTCTTC; CDR3aa: CASSLGTPVNEQFF; d_gene: NA; v_gene: TRBV11-2; j_gene: TRBJ2-1; len: 14; abundance: many
CDR3nt: TGTGCCAGCAGCGTAGACTCTAATTTGTACAATGAGCAGTTCTTC; CDR3aa: CASSVDSNLYNEQFF; d_gene: NA; v_gene: TRBV9; j_gene: TRBJ2-1; len: 15; abundance: NA
CDR3nt: TGTGCCACCAGCAAGGGCAGGGGCGACTCCTACGAGCAGTACTTC; CDR3aa: CATSKGRGDSYEQYF; d_gene: NA; v_gene: TRBV15; j_gene: TRBJ2-7; len: 15; abundance: few
CDR3nt: TGTGCCAGCAGCAATCTGATCACAGATACGCAGTATTTT; CDR3aa: CASSNLITDTQYF; d_gene: NA; v_gene: TRBV9; j_gene: TRBJ2-3; len: 13; abundance: many
CDR3nt: TGTGCCAGCAGTGAACCCTTTCGACAGGGGCGTCTCAATCAGCCCCAGCATTTT; CDR3aa: CASSEPFRQGRLNQPQHF; d_gene: TRBD1; v_gene: TRBV6-1; j_gene: TRBJ1-5; len: 18; abundance: few
CDR3nt: TGTGCCAGCAGCTCTAGGAGTGGGTCCCTAGCGCACGAATCCTACAATGAGCAGTTCTTC; CDR3aa: CASSSRSGSLAHESYNEQFF; d_gene: NA; v_gene: TRBV7-9; j_gene: TRBJ2-1; len: 20; abundance: many
CDR3nt: TGTGCCAGCAGCTCGCTCAAAAGACCGGGACAATGGTCATACGAGCAGTACTTC; CDR3aa: CASSSLKRPGQWSYEQYF; d_gene: NA; v_gene: TRBV13; j_gene: TRBJ2-7; len: 18; abundance: NA
CDR3nt: TGTGCCAGCTCCCCGGGACTAGGGTACAATGAGCAGTTCTTC; CDR3aa: CASSPGLGYNEQFF; d_gene: TRBD2; v_gene: TRBV3-1; j_gene: TRBJ2-1; len: 14; abundance: many
CDR3nt: TGTGCCAGCCAGGGACAGGGGGCATCAGAGACCCAGTACTTC; CDR3aa: CASQGQGASETQYF; d_gene: TRBD1; v_gene: TRBV2; j_gene: TRBJ2-5; len: 14; abundance: few
CDR3nt: TGCAGCGCCGAGGAGGGCGAGCAGTACTTC; CDR3aa: CSAEEGEQYF; d_gene: NA; v_gene: TRBV29-1; j_gene: TRBJ2-7; len: 10; abundance: NA
CDR3nt: TGTGCCTGGTGTACCGGGACAGGGGATGAAAAACTGTTTTTT; CDR3aa: CAWCTGTGDEKLFF; d_gene: TRBD1; v_gene: TRBV30; j_gene: TRBJ1-4; len: 14; abundance: many
CDR3nt: TGTGCCAGCAGCTCAGCAGGGGGATGGAAAAACATTCAGTACTTC; CDR3aa: CASSSAGGWKNIQYF; d_gene: TRBD1; v_gene: TRBV7-8; j_gene: TRBJ2-4; len: 15; abundance: many
CDR3nt: TGCAGCGTTGGATGGGGGGGCAGAGAGACCCAGTACTTC; CDR3aa: CSVGWGGRETQYF; d_gene: NA; v_gene: TRBV29-1; j_gene: TRBJ2-5; len: 13; abundance: once
CDR3nt: TGCGCCAGCAGCCAAGAGAGAGGGGGGCTTGCGGGGTCGAACACTGAAGCTTTCTTT; CDR3aa: CASSQERGGLAGSNTEAFF; d_gene: NA; v_gene: TRBV4-1; j_gene: TRBJ1-1; len: 19; abundance: NA
CDR3nt: TGTGCCAGCAGCTTCATAGGGGGTAGTCAAGAGACCCAGTACTTC; CDR3aa: CASSFIGGSQETQYF; d_gene: NA; v_gene: TRBV11-2; j_gene: TRBJ2-5; len: 15; abundance: many
CDR3nt: TGCGCCAGCAGCGGGGAAAACACAGATACGCAGTATTTT; CDR3aa: CASSGENTDTQYF; d_gene: NA; v_gene: TRBV5-1; j_gene: TRBJ2-3; len: 13; abundance: many
CDR3nt: TGTGCCAGCGAGTCCGACAGCGGCAATGAAAAACTGTTTTTT; CDR3aa: CASESDSGNEKLFF; d_gene: NA; v_gene: TRBV6-1; j_gene: TRBJ1-4; len: 14; abundance: many
CDR3nt: TGCGCCAGCAGCACGTCTACAGGGGGCGCTTTTCAGTTCTTC; CDR3aa: CASSTSTGGAFQFF; d_gene: TRBD1; v_gene: TRBV5-1; j_gene: TRBJ2-1; len: 14; abundance: few
CDR3nt: TGTGCCAGCAGCAACCGACAGAAAGAGAGTAATCAGCCCCAGCATTTT; CDR3aa: CASSNRQKESNQPQHF; d_gene: NA; v_gene: TRBV7-2; j_gene: TRBJ1-5; len: 16; abundance: few
CDR3nt: TGTGCCAGCAGTTTCCGAGGTGAATACTATAATTCACCCCTCCACTTT; CDR3aa: CASSFRGEYYNSPLHF; d_gene: NA; v_gene: TRBV27; j_gene: TRBJ1-6; len: 16; abundance: many
CDR3nt: TGTGCCAGCAGCAAGAATAGGAGGATCGGGGAGCTGTTTTTT; CDR3aa: CASSKNRRIGELFF; d_gene: NA; v_gene: TRBV3-1; j_gene: TRBJ2-2; len: 14; abundance: NA
CDR3nt: TGCAGTGCTAGAGCCCGGGGGCAGTCCAACTATGGCTACACCTTC; CDR3aa: CSARARGQSNYGYTF; d_gene: NA; v_gene: TRBV20-1; j_gene: TRBJ1-2; len: 15; abundance: many